The 29 T cell receptor beta chains presented below share a single source sample, sequenced in a study of T cell clonality in common variable immunodeficiency (dated by TCRdb to between 2014 and 2017). The study at large found these results: Reportedly, TCRbeta sequences from CVID had fewer deletions and N-nucleotide insertions, and highly modified clones with 13 or more V deletions were absent from CVID.

These receptors have no identified antigens. Library prep was done by the immunoSEQ multiplex PCR assay. Here the immuneACCESS table is served through TCRdb, limited to in-frame sequences with V and J called. Missing clones are a known gap in these copies; in checked studies unresolved V genes cover under half, and the rest lacks a known reason. Here the sample lists fewer than 40,000 clones, none seen once only. The top ten hold around 6.4% of the sample. The sequencing input was peripheral blood mononuclear cells. The receptors come from a human donor with common variable immunodeficiency.

This clone has a count of ten or more. The read falls 3 residues short of the CDR3 end, and the missing part is taken from the germline J gene. The chain couples TRBV10-3 to TRBJ2-7; 9 nucleotides line up with TRBD2. The germline V gene has CDR1 ENHRY and CDR2 SYGVKD. CDR3 length: 18 amino acids. V dropped 0 bases and J dropped 4; count of bases not matched to a gene: 13. CDR3 bases read: TGTGCCATCAGTGAGTCGACGGGGACTAGCCGAATTTCTTACGAG. Protein sequence: CAISESTGTSRISYE. In full, the CDR3 reads CAISESTGTSRISYEQYF.

This clone was observed many times. Read sequence stops 3 residues before the CDR3 end, and the germline J gene provides the missing end. The gene calls are TRBV20-1 and TRBJ2-7, with D possibly TRBD1 on 6 matching bases. The CDR3 consists of 16 residues. V was clipped by 3 bases and J by 0 bases, with 18 bases between them. Germline loops: CDR1 DFQATT, CDR2 SNEGSKA (reference sequence). The CDR3 reads CSARGAAGFSSYEQYF. The CDR3 DNA, read in part, is TGCAGTGCTAGGGGGGCGGCGGGTTTCAGCTCCTACGAG.

This clone was recorded at least ten times. Sequencing ends 3 residues short of the CDR3 end; the germline J gene provides the rest. The chain is built from TRBV18 and TRBJ1-5; 11 bases line up with TRBD1. The CDR3 contains 15 residues. Trimming took 2 bases from V and 6 from J; bases not matched to a gene: 3. CDR1 is KGHSH and CDR2 is LQKENI in the germline V gene. The CDR3 protein is CASSPTGTGGQPQHF. CDR3 DNA, as far as it was read: TGTGCCAGCTCACCAACCGGGACAGGGGGTCAGCCC.

This clone was counted only a few times. Read coverage stops 3 residues before the CDR3 terminus; the germline J gene supplies the remainder. The chain has TRBV6-2 or TRBV6-3 and TRBJ2-1; tentative D call: TRBD1 (5 bases). Germline V gives CDR1 MNHEY, CDR2 SVGEGT. The CDR3 is made up of 15 amino acids. Trimming shortened V by 6 bases and J by 0 bases, and 12 bases separated the two germline ends. CDR3 DNA (partial): TGTGCCAGCAGGCGAGACAGAAGCTCCTACAATGAG. This translates into CASRRDRSSYNE. The CDR3 in its entirety is CASRRDRSSYNEQFF.

A remark on this clone: With the read ending 3 residues before the CDR3 end, the germline J gene is used to fill in that end. The chain joins TRBV7-9 to TRBJ2-2, with TRBD1 matching over 7 bases. The CDR3 has 15 residues. CDR1 and CDR2 (germline): SEHNR, FQNEAQ (reference sequence). Partial CDR3 DNA: TGTGCCAGCAGTAACTCCGGGACAGCGGTAGAGAAG. It yields the protein CASSNSGTAVEK. The whole CDR3 sequence is CASSNSGTAVEKLFF.

This clone was recorded many times. The CDR3 goes on 3 residues after the read ends, and that part is filled in from the germline J gene. V usage is TRBV7-3 and J usage is TRBJ2-3; 7 bases line up with TRBD1. V lost 2 bases, J lost 2 bases, and 1 base stayed unmatched. This CDR3 has 14 amino acids. Germline V gene sequence: CDR1 SGHTA, CDR2 FQGTGA. The CDR3 bases that were read are TGTGCCAGCAGCTTAGAGGGGGCCACAGATACG. Its protein product is CASSLEGATDT. In full, the CDR3 reads CASSLEGATDTQYF. The full variable domain, its missing parts supplied by reference TRBV7-3 and TRBJ2-3, is GAGVSQTPSNKVTEKGKYVELRCDPISGHTALYWYRQSLGQGPEFLIYFQGTGAADDSGLPNDRFFAVRPEGSVSTLKIQRTERGDSAVYLCASSLEGATDTQYFGPGTRLTVL.

Concerning this clone itself: The read ends 3 residues before the CDR3 terminus; that terminus is restored from the germline J gene. This chain joins TRBV7-9 and TRBJ1-1, with TRBD1 identical over 8 bases. Germline CDR1 SEHNR, CDR2 FQNEAQ (reference sequence). The CDR3 extends over 10 amino acids. The CDR3 DNA, read in part, is TGTGCCAGCAGCTGGACAGGG. This sequence encodes CASSWTG. The CDR3 in its entirety is CASSWTGAFF.

This clone qualifies as medium-sized. The read falls 3 residues short of the CDR3 end, and the missing part is taken from the germline J gene. In the same sample, other DNA sequences code for this CDR3. The chain combines TRBV5-5 with TRBJ1-2, with D perhaps matching TRBD1 (6 bases). Trimming pared 4 bases from V and 4 bases from J, leaving 14 bases between. The CDR3 spans 14 residues. Germline CDR1 SGHKS, CDR2 YYEKEE (reference sequence). The CDR3 sequence is CASSSDDRPYGYTF. Incomplete CDR3 DNA: TGTGCCAGCAGCAGCGACGACAGGCCCTATGGC.

In the case of this clone: Coverage ceases 3 residues before the CDR3 finishes, and the germline J gene fills in the end. V and J are TRBV19 and TRBJ1-1, with D possibly being TRBD1 (6 bases). This CDR3 has 13 amino acids. Looked up from germline, CDR1 is LNHDA and CDR2 is SQIVND (reference sequence). V was cut by 5 bases and J by 2 bases, with 9 bases left in between. CDR3 amino acids: CASSLGGNTEAFF. The DNA read from the CDR3 is TGTGCCAGTAGTCTTGGGGGCAACACTGAA.

This clone has ten or more counts. The read terminates 3 residues before the CDR3 end, so the remaining end is supplied by the germline J gene. The chain links TRBV9 to TRBJ2-4; the match to TRBD2 covers 8 bases. The V gene's germline CDR1 is SGDLS and CDR2 YYNGEE. The J segment lost 5 bases and the V segment lost 2 bases, leaving 9 bases of the junction unmatched. The CDR3 is made up of 16 amino acids. CDR3 protein: CASSVSPGLGQNIQYF. The CDR3 DNA, read in part, is TGTGCCAGCAGCGTTTCGCCGGGACTAGGGCAAAACATT.

This clone occurred many times. Here the CDR3 reads CSALSTGGSETQYF. Partial CDR3 DNA: TGCAGTGCCCTTTCGACAGGGGGGTCCGAGACC. V usage is TRBV20-1 and J usage is TRBJ2-5, with 9 bases aligning to TRBD1. Read data end 3 residues before the CDR3 end; the end is taken from the germline J gene. The CDR3 is made up of 14 amino acids. The trim removed 6 bases at V and 5 bases at J, leaving 10 bases unmatched. Germline loops: CDR1 DFQATT, CDR2 SNEGSKA (reference sequence).

The sample holds many counts of this clone. Coverage ceases 3 residues before the CDR3 finishes, and the germline J gene fills in the end. The chain recombines TRBV18 with TRBJ1-1; D is possibly TRBD1 (5 bases). The CDR3 contains 14 residues. Trimming took 1 base from V and 4 from J, leaving 10 bases between them. Germline lookup yields CDR1 KGHSH and CDR2 LQKENI. The sequenced CDR3 bases are TGTGCCAGCTCACCACAGGGGTTAGGCACTGAA. The encoded protein is CASSPQGLGTE. The complete CDR3 sequence is CASSPQGLGTEAFF.

Comments on this clone: The read is 3 residues too short to cover the CDR3 end, so that end is filled in from the germline J gene. This chain connects TRBV7-9 to TRBJ2-3; weak D call: TRBD1 (5 bases). Germline CDR1 is SEHNR and CDR2 is FQNEAQ (reference sequence). The CDR3 contains 15 residues. The ends were cut back, 1 base at V and 0 bases at J, with 8 bases in the middle. The chain's CDR3 is CASSLGTTSTDTQYF. The covered CDR3 bases are TGTGCCAGCAGCTTAGGGACAACTAGCACAGATACG.

To note about this clone: The DNA ends 3 residues before the CDR3 does, and the rest of the CDR3 is filled in from the germline J gene. The gene calls are TRBV6-2 or TRBV6-3 and TRBJ2-1, with D possibly TRBD2 on 5 matching bases. The CDR3 is made up of 14 amino acids. CDR1 is MNHEY, CDR2 SVGEGT, per germline. Trimming left V 2 bases short and J 3 bases short, with 8 bases between. The part of the CDR3 DNA that was read is TGTGCCAGCAGTTACCCCGAGGGCTACAATGAG. Translation gives CASSYPEGYNE. The CDR3, in full, reads CASSYPEGYNEQFF.

This clone was seen only a few times. The read falls 3 residues short of the CDR3 end, and the missing part is taken from the germline J gene. The chain links TRBV6-2 or TRBV6-3 to TRBJ2-1; a weak D match, TRBD2 (6 bases). The ends were cut back, 7 bases at V and 4 bases at J, with 17 bases in the middle. Per germline, CDR1 MNHEY and CDR2 SVGEGT. The CDR3 consists of 15 residues. The CDR3 reads CASTTDLAGYNEQFF. The sequenced part of the CDR3 DNA is TGTGCCAGCACCACGGACTTGGCGGGATACAATGAG.

This clone occurred many times. The CDR3 spells CASSPTGTGLTETQYF. The covered CDR3 bases are TGTGCCAGCTCGCCGACCGGGACAGGGTTGACAGAGACC. The rearrangement links TRBV18 to TRBJ2-5, with 9 bases identical to TRBD1. With the read ending 3 residues before the CDR3 end, the germline J gene is used to fill in that end. J lost 4 bases, V lost 6 bases, and 12 bases had no gene match. Germline CDR1 is KGHSH and CDR2 is LQKENI. CDR3 length equals 16 residues.

This clone was detected a few times. Read data end 3 residues before the CDR3 end; the end is taken from the germline J gene. This rearrangement joins TRBV7-2 to TRBJ1-1; TRBD1 aligns across 8 bases. The CDR3 has 13 residues. Trimming cost V 5 bases and J 6 bases; bases outside gene matches: 5. The germline V gene has CDR1 SGHTA and CDR2 FQGNSA. Partial CDR3 DNA: TGTGCCAGCAGCCTCGGACAGGGATCTGAA. Its protein product is CASSLGQGSE. Given in full, the CDR3 is CASSLGQGSEAFF.

This clone was detected ten times or more. Partial CDR3 DNA: TGTGCCAGCAGTCTTTCCCCCCGCGTGGGCGCCTTGGGTGGC. It encodes CASSLSPRVGALGG. The CDR3 in its entirety is CASSLSPRVGALGGYTF. The rearrangement links TRBV27 to TRBJ1-2; no reliable D call. The CDR3 end falls 3 residues outside the read, so it is completed with the germline J gene. This CDR3 comprises 17 residues. V lost 5 bases, J lost 7 bases, and 26 bases lay in between. The germline V gene has CDR1 MNHEY and CDR2 SMNVEV (reference sequence).

This clone occurred many times. Coverage ceases 3 residues before the CDR3 finishes, and the germline J gene fills in the end. The chain uses TRBV11-3 and TRBJ1-2, with 7 nucleotides matching TRBD1. Trimming took 4 bases from V and 7 from J; bases not matched to a gene: 9. The CDR3 is 14 residues long. The V gene's germline CDR1 is SGHNT and CDR2 YENEEA. Incomplete CDR3 DNA: TGTGCCAGCAGCTCGACAGGGAGATTCGGTGGC. This gives the protein CASSSTGRFGG. The whole CDR3 protein is CASSSTGRFGGYTF. The variable domain in full, with the rest retrieved from reference TRBV11-3 and TRBJ1-2, is EAGVVQSPRYKIIEKKQPVAFWCNPISGHNTLYWYLQNLGQGPELLIRYENEEAVDDSQLPKDRFSAERLKGVDSTLKIQPAELGDSAVYLCASSSTGRFGGYTFGSGTRLTVV.

In this sample, this clone turned up a few times. The read terminates 3 residues before the CDR3 end, so the remaining end is supplied by the germline J gene. The rearrangement uses TRBV7-6 and TRBJ2-7; 13 bases match TRBD2. V lost 5 bases, J lost 5 bases, and 6 bases stayed unmatched. Germline values: CDR1 SGHVS, CDR2 FNYEAQ. This CDR3 spans 15 amino acids. The CDR3 sequence: CASSPGLAGVHEQYF. The CDR3 bases that were read are TGTGCCAGCAGCCCCGGACTAGCGGGAGTCCACGAG.

This clone has a count of ten or more. The read ends 3 residues before the CDR3 terminus; that terminus is restored from the germline J gene. The chain combines TRBV5-4 with TRBJ1-2; 7 nucleotides agree with TRBD1. Germline CDR1 and CDR2: SGHNT and YYREEE (reference sequence). Trimming at V came to 0 bases and at J to 3 bases, leaving 5 bases not matched to a gene. This CDR3 is built from 15 residues. The CDR3 DNA, read in part, is TGTGCCAGCAGCTTGGGGGCCGGGACAGACTATGGC. Translated, it gives CASSLGAGTDYG. The CDR3 reads in full as CASSLGAGTDYGYTF.

This clone has a count of ten or more. The observed sequence ends 3 residues before the CDR3 terminus, with the missing tail filled in from the germline J gene. The J gene is TRBJ2-7, the V gene TRBV20-1; 7 bases are shared with TRBD2. This CDR3 is 14 amino acids long. After removal of 0 bases from V and 6 bases from J, the junction contained 8 bases not matched to a gene. CDR1 and CDR2 from the germline V gene are DFQATT and SNEGSKA (reference sequence). The CDR3 bases that were read are TGCAGTGCTAGAGATGGGGGGGGGTGGCTCGAG. It specifies CSARDGGGWLE. The full CDR3 reads CSARDGGGWLEQYF.

In the case of this clone: The read falls 3 residues short of the CDR3 end, and the missing part is taken from the germline J gene. The V call is TRBV11-2, the J call TRBJ2-7; 9 bases align to TRBD1. CDR3 length: 14 amino acids. CDR1 SGHAT and CDR2 FQNNGV come from the germline V gene. The junction had 3 bases not matched to a gene; V was cut back by 4 bases and J by 2 bases. The CDR3 reads CASSSGQGPYEQYF. The part of the CDR3 DNA that was read is TGTGCCAGCAGCTCGGGACAGGGACCCTACGAG.

This clone turned up a few times. The sequenced fragment ends 3 residues before the CDR3 boundary, so the rest is inferred from the germline J gene. V usage is TRBV7-9 and J usage is TRBJ2-7; 7 bases agree with TRBD1. Per germline, CDR1 SEHNR and CDR2 FQNEAQ (reference sequence). V was clipped by 1 base and J by 4 bases; unmatched bases: 4. This CDR3 spans 14 amino acids. The sequenced part of the CDR3 DNA is TGTGCCAGCAGCTTAGAAGGGGGCGGTTACGAG. This codes for CASSLEGGGYE. The CDR3 as a whole reads CASSLEGGGYEQYF. The variable domain in full, with the rest retrieved from reference TRBV7-9 and TRBJ2-7, is DTGVSQNPRHKITKRGQNVTFRCDPISEHNRLYWYRQTLGQGPEFLTYFQNEAQLEKSRLLSDRFSAERPKGSFSTLEIQRTEQGDSAMYLCASSLEGGGYEQYFGPGTRLTVT.

This clone appeared many times. The observed sequence ends 3 residues before the CDR3 terminus, with the missing tail filled in from the germline J gene. The chain carries TRBV29-1 and TRBJ2-7, with TRBD2 matching 9 bases. CDR1 is SQVTM, CDR2 ANQGSEA, per germline. The CDR3 extends over 14 amino acids. V lost 1 base and J lost 6; bases outside the gene matches: 7. The CDR3 is CSVEGGSGRREQYF. CDR3 bases read: TGCAGCGTTGAAGGGGGTAGCGGGAGACGCGAG.

CDR3 amino acids: CASSPPSSSYEQYF. The part of the CDR3 DNA that was read is TGTGCCAGCTCACCACCGAGTAGTTCCTACGAG. The chain has TRBV18 and TRBJ2-7; no firm D call. The CDR3 end falls 3 residues outside the read, so it is completed with the germline J gene. Trimming took 0 bases from V and 1 from J, leaving 7 bases between them. Germline CDR1 is KGHSH and CDR2 is LQKENI. This CDR3 comprises 14 residues.

This clone has at least ten counts. The CDR3 end lies 3 residues beyond the end of the read and is filled in from the germline J gene. The chain joins TRBV5-1 to TRBJ1-6, with 7 bases identical to TRBD1. The CDR3 runs to 14 residues. Germline CDR1 SGHRS, CDR2 YFSETQ. J was trimmed by 10 bases and V by 4 bases; bases with no gene match: 8. CDR3 DNA (partial): TGCGCCAGCAGCACTAGGGACAGCGGGTCACCC. It translates to CASSTRDSGSP. The full CDR3 reads CASSTRDSGSPLHF.

As regards this clone: The read terminates 3 residues ahead of where the CDR3 ends, so the germline J gene completes it. Within the sample, other DNA sequences also encode this same CDR3. The chain is built from TRBV7-2 and TRBJ1-4; no firm D call. The CDR3 is 15 residues long. Germline CDR1 and CDR2: SGHTA and FQGNSA. V lost 4 bases to trimming and J lost 0 bases, with 9 bases between them. The CDR3 bases that were read are TGTGCCAGCAGCTCAGGACTGGCAACTAATGAAAAA. Encoded protein: CASSSGLATNEK. The CDR3 in its entirety is CASSSGLATNEKLFF.

This clone was picked up a small number of times. The read terminates 3 residues ahead of where the CDR3 ends, so the germline J gene completes it. The V and J genes are TRBV29-1 and TRBJ1-5; no clear D. CDR1 and CDR2 (germline): SQVTM, ANQGSEA. V lost 2 bases, J lost 2 bases, and 7 bases lay in between. There are 13 residues in the CDR3. Incomplete CDR3 DNA: TGCAGCGTTGAAATCACAGGCAATCAGCCC. It translates to CSVEITGNQP. From start to end, the CDR3 is CSVEITGNQPQHF.